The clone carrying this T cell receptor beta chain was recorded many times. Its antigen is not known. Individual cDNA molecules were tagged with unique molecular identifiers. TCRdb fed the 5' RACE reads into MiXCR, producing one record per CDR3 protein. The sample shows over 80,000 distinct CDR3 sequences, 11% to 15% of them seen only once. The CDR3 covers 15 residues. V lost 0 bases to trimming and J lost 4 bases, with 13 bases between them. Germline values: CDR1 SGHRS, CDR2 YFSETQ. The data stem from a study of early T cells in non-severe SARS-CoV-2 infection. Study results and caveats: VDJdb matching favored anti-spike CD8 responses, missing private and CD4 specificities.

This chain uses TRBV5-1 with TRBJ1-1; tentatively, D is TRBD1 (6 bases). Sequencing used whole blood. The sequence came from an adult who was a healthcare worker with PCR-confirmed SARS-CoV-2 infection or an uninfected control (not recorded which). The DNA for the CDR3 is TGCGCCAGCAGCTTGGTGGGGGGCGGAACCACTGAAGCTTTCTTT. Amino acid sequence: CASSLVGGGTTEAFF.